One and the same sample provided the 13 T cell receptor beta chains below, sequenced in a study of human T cells and chemical hapten exposure (dated by TCRdb to about 2021). The time point label, read with the paper, signifies: pre-sensitization, week 0. This sample's treatment or condition label indicates: therapeutic diphenylcyclopropenone sensitization with weekly scalp DPC. Library creation used RACE. TCRdb names NextSeq 500 as the instrument used. In-frame beta chains were kept once TCRdb had trimmed the public reads at Q25 with fastp and called clones with MiXCR. A single entry per CDR3 protein holds the most common genes and DNA from its merged rows. Across this sample there are fewer than 300,000 distinct CDR3 sequences, with 7.5% to 8% seen only once. The ten largest make up 0.9% to 1.5% of the sample. The sequencing here drew on whole blood, taken in connection with sensitization to the hapten diphenylcyclopropenone (DPC). These receptors came from a man aged 18 to 30 with alopecia areata. Some clones in this sample may be carry-over from other donors' samples.

This clonotype was counted only a few times. V is TRBV14 and J is TRBJ2-3; D not resolved. CDR1 is SGHDN, CDR2 FVKESK, per germline. V was trimmed by 4 bases and J by 7 bases, leaving 9 bases between them. CDR3 length: 12 residues. The CDR3 protein is CASSPNLYTQYF. In nucleotides, the CDR3 is TGTGCCAGCAGCCCCAACTTATATACGCAGTATTTT.

V is TRBV19 and J is TRBJ2-1; 7 nucleotides align to TRBD1. Germline lookup yields CDR1 LNHDA and CDR2 SQIVND (reference sequence). The CDR3 length is 15 residues. J lost 4 bases, V lost 5 bases, and 8 bases had no gene match. The CDR3 region has the DNA TGTGCCAGTAGTTTCACGGGACAGTCTTACAATGAGCAGTTCTTC. Protein: CASSFTGQSYNEQFF.

This clonotype has at least ten counts. The chain is built from TRBV28 and TRBJ2-7; D perhaps matches TRBD1 (6 bases). The CDR3 spans 14 residues. V was trimmed by 2 bases and J by 2 bases, leaving 10 bases between them. Looked up from germline, CDR1 is MDHEN and CDR2 is SYDVKM. DNA for the CDR3: TGTGCCAGCAGTTTAGGAACAGGGACCTACGAGCAGTACTTC. Amino acid sequence: CASSLGTGTYEQYF.

This clonotype has only a few counts. CDR3 residues: CASQAGNLIDEQYV. CDR3 DNA: TGTGCCAGCCAAGCCGGTAACCTGATCGACGAGCAGTACGTC. V gene TRBV6-2 or TRBV6-3 combines with J gene TRBJ2-7; D is uncertain. This CDR3 has 14 residues. Trimming shortened V by 8 bases and J by 5 bases, and 19 bases separated the two germline ends. Per germline, CDR1 MNHEY and CDR2 SVGEGT.

The rearrangement links TRBV12-3 or TRBV12-4 to TRBJ2-2, with 7 bases matching TRBD1. CDR3 length: 15 amino acids. V dropped 1 base and J dropped 7; count of bases not matched to a gene: 6. CDR3 DNA sequence: TGTGCCAGCAGTTTAGTTAGACAGGGTAACGGGGAGCTGTTTTTT. Translation gives CASSLVRQGNGELFF.

This clonotype was picked up many times. The chain joins TRBV4-2 to TRBJ2-1; D tentatively fits TRBD1 or TRBD2 (6 bases each). CDR1 and CDR2 (germline): LGHNA, YNFKEQ. V was trimmed by 5 bases and J by 3 bases, leaving 20 bases between them. This CDR3 has 17 amino acids. CDR3 in amino acids: CASSSEPPGAYYNEQFF. The CDR3 DNA follows: TGTGCCAGCAGCTCAGAGCCCCCGGGGGCCTACTACAATGAGCAGTTCTTC.

This clonotype was seen ten or more times. The chain employs TRBV9 and TRBJ1-4; D remains ambiguous. Trimming removed 0 bases at V and 3 bases at J, with 9 bases between. Germline V gene lookup returns CDR1 SGDLS and CDR2 YYNGEE. The CDR3 runs 15 residues. The CDR3: CASSVEGMANEKLFF. The DNA for the CDR3 is TGTGCCAGCAGCGTAGAGGGCATGGCTAATGAAAAACTGTTTTTT.

This clonotype appeared a few times. V usage is TRBV7-2 and J usage is TRBJ2-7; D is uncertain. CDR1 is SGHTA, CDR2 FQGNSA, per germline. The germline V and J ends were trimmed by 5 bases and 0 bases, with 5 bases remaining between them. The CDR3 length is 12 residues. The CDR3 coding sequence is TGTGCCAGCAGCCCCGGCTCCTACGAGCAGTACGTC. It translates to CASSPGSYEQYV.

This clonotype was counted between two and nine times. The chain employs TRBV6-6 and TRBJ1-6; D ambiguous. The CDR3 runs to 13 residues. Looked up from germline, CDR1 is MNHNY and CDR2 is SVGAGI (reference sequence). Deletions cut 8 bases from V and 5 bases from J, with 10 bases between. The CDR3 bases are TGTGCCAGCCGAGCCGGGGATAATTCACCCCTCCACTTT. Protein: CASRAGDNSPLHF.

This clonotype was observed a handful of times. CDR3 DNA: TGCGCCAGCAGCTTGGAAGCTAGCGTTAGCTCCTACAATGAGCAGTTCTTC. Amino acids: CASSLEASVSSYNEQFF. V usage is TRBV5-1 and J usage is TRBJ2-1; a possible D gene is TRBD2 (6 bases). The CDR3 consists of 17 residues. The V end lost 0 bases, the J end lost 0 bases, and 13 bases lay between the germline ends. Germline V lookup: CDR1 SGHRS, CDR2 YFSETQ.

This clonotype was found a few times. The chain couples TRBV6-2 or TRBV6-3 to TRBJ2-5; D is uncertain. There are 14 residues in the CDR3. Germline assignment: CDR1 MNHEY and CDR2 SVGEGT. V dropped 2 bases and J dropped 1 base, with 8 bases sitting between them. The CDR3 DNA sequence: TGTGCCAGCAGTTACATGGGCACCCAAGAGACCCAGTACTTC. Its translation: CASSYMGTQETQYF.

This clonotype was seen a few times. The chain recombines TRBV10-3 with TRBJ2-7; a possible D gene is TRBD1 (6 bases). CDR1 is ENHRY and CDR2 is SYGVKD in the germline V gene. The CDR3 has 15 residues. V lost 6 bases, J lost 2 bases, and 17 bases lay in between. Here the CDR3 reads CAIRATGKTPYEQYF. For the CDR3, the DNA is TGTGCCATCAGAGCTACAGGGAAGACCCCCTACGAGCAGTACTTC.

The genes are TRBV3-1 and TRBJ2-2; D gene uncertain. CDR1 and CDR2 from the germline V gene are LGHDT and YNNKEL (reference sequence). Trimming cost V 4 bases and J 9 bases, with 18 bases left between them. This CDR3 is built from 15 residues. CDR3 in amino acids: CASSLLPHRRRELFF. As DNA, the CDR3 is TGTGCCAGCAGCCTCCTTCCTCATAGGCGGCGGGAGCTGTTTTTT. The variable domain in full, with the rest retrieved from reference TRBV3-1 and TRBJ2-2, is DTAVSQTPKYLVTQMGNDKSIKCEQNLGHDTMYWYKQDSKKFLKIMFSYNNKELIINETVPNRFSPKSPDKAHLNLHINSLELGDSAVYFCASSLLPHRRRELFFGEGSRLTVL.